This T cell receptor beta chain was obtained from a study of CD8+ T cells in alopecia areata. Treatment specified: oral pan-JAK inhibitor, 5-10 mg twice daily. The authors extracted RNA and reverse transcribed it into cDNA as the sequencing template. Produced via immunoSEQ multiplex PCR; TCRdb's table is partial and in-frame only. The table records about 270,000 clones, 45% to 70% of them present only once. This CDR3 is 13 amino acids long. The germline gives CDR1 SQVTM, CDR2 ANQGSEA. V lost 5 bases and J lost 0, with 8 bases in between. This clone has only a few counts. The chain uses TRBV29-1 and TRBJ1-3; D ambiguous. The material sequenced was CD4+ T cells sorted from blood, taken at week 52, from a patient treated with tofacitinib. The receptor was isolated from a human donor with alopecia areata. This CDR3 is CSVLQSSGNTIYF. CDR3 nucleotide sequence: TGCAGCGTTTTACAGAGCTCTGGAAACACCATATATTTT.